This T cell receptor beta chain was sequenced in a study of blood T cell repertoires in COVID-19 (dated by TCRdb to 2019 to 2021). For the wider study: Samples from collaborators originated in the United States, Italy and Spain and spanned both the acute and convalescent phases of COVID-19. The prospective study material was composed of cDNA or gDNA derived from T cells, B-cell-depleted T cells, or PBMCs. Subjects who had been exposed to COVID-19, were actively infected with it, or had recovered from it provided the deeply sampled blood TCRbeta repertoires that made up the dataset. The repertoires were made available in a free public database intended to serve as a resource for research on the immune response to SARS-CoV-2. The samples were drawn from two sources: the first 160 participants of the ongoing ImmuneRACE study, and over 1,000 subjects contributed by 6 global collaborators. Sample metadata almost always included a de-identified subject ID, COVID-19 status, age in years and sex. HLA class I and class II types, where available, came from metadata supplied by the sample provider rather than from assay-based typing. Results and caveats for the whole study, not just this receptor: The amount of clinical and demographic metadata varied by source and participant and was provided uncurated.

In the germline V gene, CDR1 corresponds to SGHTS and CDR2 to YDEGEE. V is reduced by 7 bases and J by 6 bases, leaving a spacing of 17 bases between them. The CDR3 spans 14 residues, from the cysteine through the phenylalanine. Just the 42-base CDR3 DNA is kept, in frame starting at base 1. Concerning this clone itself: Its target antigen remains unknown. No base-level quality is on record; no much larger clone is a single base apart.

TCRbeta CDR3 regions were amplified from genomic DNA using the immunoSEQ Assay, a bias-controlled multiplex PCR. The study's own analysis went as follows. Nucleated cell counts per sample were estimated from amplification of reference gene primers within the assay. To quantify the absolute abundance of each unique TCRbeta CDR3 rearrangement, sequence reads were collapsed and filtered. For each sample, productive Simpson clonality was calculated as the square root of Simpson's diversity index over productive rearrangements. TCRdb mirrors the immuneACCESS table, restricted to in-frame sequences. Some clones are absent from its copies; in checked studies, under half trace to an unresolved V gene, and the reason for the others is unknown. The DNA was the basis for D and trimming; V, J and clone size are from that table. This sample has 200,000 to 300,000 clones in its table, and 75% to 85% of those were observed once. The ten largest clones capture around 2.4% of the sample.

Another Seattle source contributed samples from volunteer blood donors who had recovered from COVID-19. The collaborating institutions used their own protocols to collect whole blood in K2EDTA tubes. Collaborator samples were shipped for TCRbeta analysis as frozen whole blood, isolated PBMCs, or DNA extracted from either sample type. The TCR comes from a man aged 35 to 55 who had recovered from COVID-19. Source material: peripheral blood. The V and J segments used are TRBV5-8 and TRBJ1-5; perhaps TRBD1 is the D gene, with 6 bases matching. The CDR3: CASYTTGKGQPQHF. The DNA is TGTGCCAGCTACACTACAGGGAAGGGTCAGCCCCAGCATTTT.